The next 29 T cell receptor beta chains were all read from a single sample in a study of blood T cell repertoires in COVID-19. This table comes from immunoSEQ multiplex PCR, and its TCRdb copy is limited to in-frame clones, with some not included. The table includes about 120,000 clones, approximately 90% detected once. The sample consisted of peripheral blood. These receptors were collected from a human donor in a cohort sampled during active COVID-19.

This clone turned up a few times. The chain joins TRBV11-3 to TRBJ1-1; no firm D call. The CDR3 loop spans 13 amino acids. Germline V lookup: CDR1 SGHNT, CDR2 YENEEA. V was cut by 5 bases and J by 1 base, with 8 bases left in between. This CDR3 is CASSPSQNTEAFF. CDR3 bases: TGTGCCAGCAGCCCATCCCAGAACACTGAAGCTTTCTTT.

The rearrangement uses TRBV7-9 and TRBJ1-5; D is possibly TRBD1 (5 bases). V gave up 5 bases and J gave up 7 bases, with 15 bases separating them. This CDR3 is built from 14 residues. CDR1 and CDR2 (germline): SEHNR, FQNEAQ (reference sequence). CDR3 loop: CASSGMGGDQPQHF. DNA of the CDR3: TGTGCCAGCAGCGGGATGGGAGGGGACCAGCCCCAGCATTTT.

V usage is TRBV14 and J usage is TRBJ2-3; 7 nucleotides line up with TRBD1. CDR3 length: 18 amino acids. The J segment lost 2 bases and the V segment lost 4 bases, leaving 15 bases of the junction unmatched. In germline, CDR1 is SGHDN, CDR2 FVKESK. The CDR3 DNA follows: TGTGCCAGCAGCCGAACAAACAGGGGAAGGGGACACACAGATACGCAGTATTTT. Its translation: CASSRTNRGRGHTDTQYF.

This clone was detected a few times. The CDR3 region is CSASRGTGGQGAFF. CDR3 nucleotides: TGCAGTGCTAGTAGAGGTACGGGGGGACAGGGAGCTTTCTTT. This rearrangement joins TRBV20-1 to TRBJ1-1; the match to TRBD1 covers 9 bases. This CDR3 has 14 amino acids. After removal of 3 bases from V and 10 bases from J, the junction contained 12 bases not matched to a gene. Germline CDR1 DFQATT, CDR2 SNEGSKA (reference sequence).

The J gene is TRBJ2-2, the V gene TRBV10-3; D possibly corresponds to TRBD2 (6 bases). The CDR3 extends over 15 amino acids. Germline-derived CDR1 and CDR2 are ENHRY and SYGVKD. V was pared by 2 bases and J by 0 bases, with 7 bases between. In DNA form, the CDR3 reads TGTGCCATCAGTGAGGGACTACCGAACACCGGGGAGCTGTTTTTT. Its protein product is CAISEGLPNTGELFF.

The genes are TRBV7-9 and TRBJ2-5, with TRBD1 matching 10 bases. Germline CDR1 is SEHNR and CDR2 is FQNEAQ (reference sequence). V was clipped by 4 bases and J by 4 bases; unmatched bases: 6. The CDR3 spans 15 residues. In DNA form, the CDR3 reads TGTGCCAGCAGCTGGACAGGGACAGGGGCAGAGACCCAGTACTTC. Its translation: CASSWTGTGAETQYF.

V and J are TRBV28 and TRBJ1-4, with D tentatively TRBD1 (5 bases). Per the germline V gene, CDR1 is MDHEN and CDR2 is SYDVKM. The CDR3 loop spans 15 amino acids. The germline V and J ends were trimmed by 8 bases and 2 bases, with 15 bases remaining between them. CDR3 protein: CASQGVAQTNEKLFF. The CDR3 nucleotides are TGTGCCAGCCAGGGCGTTGCCCAGACTAATGAAAAACTGTTTTTT.

The gene calls are TRBV2 and TRBJ1-4; 10 bases match TRBD1. J was trimmed by 10 bases and V by 8 bases; bases with no gene match: 7. Germline V CDR1 and CDR2: SNHLY, FYNNEI. The CDR3 has 13 amino acids. The CDR3 DNA follows: TGTGCCAGCCTTGGACAGGGGGGAGGAAAACTGTTTTTT. This sequence encodes CASLGQGGGKLFF.

This clone came up once. This chain uses TRBV3-1 (or the pseudogene TRBV3-2) with TRBJ2-2, with D possibly TRBD1 on 5 matching bases. Trimming stripped 1 base from V and 5 bases from J, with 14 bases between. The CDR3 extends over 16 amino acids. CDR1 LGHDT and CDR2 YNNKEL come from the germline V gene (reference sequence). The CDR3 coding sequence is TGTGCCAGCAGCCAAGTGGCAGGGAAACGAACCGGGGAGCTGTTTTTT. This codes for CASSQVAGKRTGELFF.

The chain employs TRBV14 and TRBJ2-7, with 7 bases lining up with TRBD2. V trimming: 5 bases; J trimming: 3 bases; junction bases outside the gene matches: 4. The CDR3 totals 13 residues. Germline V gives CDR1 SGHDN, CDR2 FVKESK. CDR3 nucleotides: TGTGCCAGCAGCTCCAGGACTAGCTACGAGCAGTACTTC. It specifies CASSSRTSYEQYF.

The J gene is TRBJ2-3, the V gene TRBV3-1 (or the pseudogene TRBV3-2), with 14 bases fitting TRBD2. The CDR3 runs 16 residues. CDR1 is LGHDT, CDR2 YNNKEL, per germline (reference sequence). Trimming removed 4 bases from V and 3 bases from J; junction bases left unmatched: 3. CDR3 coding DNA: TGTGCCAGCAGCCTCCGGACTAGCGGGGGGACAGATACGCAGTATTTT. It is translated as CASSLRTSGGTDTQYF.

V and J are TRBV19 and TRBJ1-1; D not certain. The CDR3 is 15 residues long. Trimming removed 2 bases from V and 0 bases from J, with 10 bases in between. Looked up from germline, CDR1 is LNHDA and CDR2 is SQIVND (reference sequence). CDR3 protein: CASSISPTVNTEAFF. DNA for the CDR3: TGTGCCAGTAGTATATCCCCAACAGTGAACACTGAAGCTTTCTTT.

This chain connects TRBV5-5 to TRBJ2-2; D may be TRBD2 (6 bases). This CDR3 has 15 amino acids. Germline V lookup: CDR1 SGHKS, CDR2 YYEKEE (reference sequence). V lost 1 base to trimming and J lost 3 bases, with 10 bases between them. CDR3: CASSLHRRDTGELFF. The CDR3 nucleotides read TGTGCCAGCAGCTTGCACAGGAGGGACACCGGGGAGCTGTTTTTT.

As concerns this clone: Compared with germline, one end of the junction differs, possibly owing to a read error. This chain joins TRBV6-5 and TRBJ2-7; TRBD1 aligns across 8 bases. Germline assignment: CDR1 MNHEY and CDR2 SVGAGI. The CDR3 loop spans 13 amino acids. CDR3 DNA sequence: TGCGTCTTTAACCGGGACAGGATCTACGAGCAGTACTTC. Translating gives CVFNRDRIYEQYF.

V and J are TRBV12-3 or TRBV12-4 and TRBJ1-1; D remains ambiguous. V shed 3 bases and J shed 3 bases, with 2 bases lying between them. The CDR3 contains 11 residues. The DNA of the CDR3 is TGTGCCAGCAGTTTCTACACTGAAGCTTTCTTT. It codes for CASSFYTEAFF.

The chain carries TRBV28 and TRBJ1-4, with 9 bases lining up with TRBD1. Trimming cost V 6 bases and J 0 bases; bases outside gene matches: 2. Germline CDR1 reads MDHEN; CDR2 reads SYDVKM. This CDR3 has 15 residues. CDR3 nucleotide sequence: TGTGCCAGCAGCAGGACAGGGGCAACTAATGAAAAACTGTTTTTT. Translating gives CASSRTGATNEKLFF.

The V gene is TRBV3-1 (or the pseudogene TRBV3-2), the J gene TRBJ2-1, with TRBD2 matching 12 bases. The CDR3 covers 13 residues. Germline CDR1 is LGHDT and CDR2 is YNNKEL (reference sequence). V was clipped by 8 bases and J by 8 bases; unmatched bases: 4. Written as DNA, the CDR3 is TGTGCCAGCTGGACTAGCGGGGTTCATGAGCAGTTCTTC. Residues: CASWTSGVHEQFF.

The chain combines TRBV5-4 with TRBJ2-3; a weak D match, TRBD1 (6 bases). There are 13 residues in the CDR3. V was clipped by 2 bases and J by 4 bases, with 8 bases between them. Germline loops: CDR1 SGHNT, CDR2 YYREEE (reference sequence). The CDR3 DNA reads TGTGCCAGCAGCTTACCAGGGGCAGATACGCAGTATTTT. The encoded protein is CASSLPGADTQYF.

For the CDR3, the DNA is TGTGCCAGCAGTTTAAACCCTAGAGGCAGGGGGCCTCAGCCCCAGCATTTT. It specifies CASSLNPRGRGPQPQHF. This chain links TRBV28 with TRBJ1-5; TRBD1 agrees at 8 bases. The J segment lost 6 bases and the V segment lost 2 bases, leaving 12 bases of the junction unmatched. From germline, CDR1 is MDHEN and CDR2 SYDVKM. This CDR3 has 17 amino acids. Using reference TRBV28 and TRBJ1-5 for the parts outside the CDR3, the full variable domain is DVKVTQSSRYLVKRTGEKVFLECVQDMDHENMFWYRQDPGLGLRLIYFSYDVKMKEKGDIPEGYSVSREKKERFSLILESASTNQTSMYLCASSLNPRGRGPQPQHFGDGTRLSIL.

The chain employs TRBV5-5 and TRBJ2-2, with D perhaps matching TRBD2 (6 bases). Trimming shortened V by 2 bases and J by 0 bases, and 8 bases separated the two germline ends. Germline CDR1 reads SGHKS; CDR2 reads YYEKEE (reference sequence). The CDR3 consists of 15 residues. CDR3 protein: CASSFRLANTGELFF. The CDR3 bases are TGTGCCAGCAGCTTTCGACTAGCGAACACCGGGGAGCTGTTTTTT.

V is TRBV7-6 and J is TRBJ2-3; 8 bases align to TRBD2. V lost 2 bases to trimming and J lost 7 bases; unmatched junction nucleotides: 8. The CDR3 totals 15 residues. Germline V gives CDR1 SGHVS, CDR2 FNYEAQ. The CDR3 nucleotides read TGTGCCAGCAGCTTAATTAGCGGGGACGGGAATACGCAGTATTTT. It encodes CASSLISGDGNTQYF. The full variable domain, completed using reference TRBV7-6 and TRBJ2-3, is GAGVSQSPRYKVTKRGQDVALRCDPISGHVSLYWYRQALGQGPEFLTYFNYEAQQDKSGLPNDRFSAERPEGSISTLTIQRTEQRDSAMYRCASSLISGDGNTQYFGPGTRLTVL.

The V and J genes are TRBV5-1 and TRBJ2-7, with D tentatively TRBD1 (7 bases). Germline lookup yields CDR1 SGHRS and CDR2 YFSETQ. The V and J ends lost 2 bases and 1 base respectively, with 13 bases between them. The length of the CDR3 is 15 residues. The CDR3 loop reads CASSFVTGTSYEQYF. The CDR3 nucleotides read TGCGCCAGCAGCTTCGTGACAGGGACTTCCTACGAGCAGTACTTC. Variable domain in full (rest from reference TRBV5-1 and TRBJ2-7): KAGVTQTPRYLIKTRGQQVTLSCSPISGHRSVSWYQQTPGQGLQFLFEYFSETQRNKGNFPGRFSGRQFSNSRSEMNVSTLELGDSALYLCASSFVTGTSYEQYFGPGTRLTVT.

V is TRBV2 and J is TRBJ2-1, with 8 bases matching TRBD1. V shed 9 bases, J shed 9 bases, and the junction held 16 bases outside the gene matches. Germline CDR1 and CDR2: SNHLY and FYNNEI. The CDR3 is 15 amino acids. CDR3 sequence reads: CARYHQDRVSGEQFF. The CDR3 nucleotides read TGTGCCAGATATCACCAGGACAGGGTGAGTGGTGAGCAGTTCTTC.

This rearrangement joins TRBV3-1 (or the pseudogene TRBV3-2) to TRBJ2-7; 11 nucleotides align to TRBD2. The CDR3 contains 14 residues. Trimming took 4 bases from V and 5 from J; bases not matched to a gene: 4. The germline V gene encodes CDR1 LGHDT and CDR2 YNNKEL (reference sequence). The CDR3 region is CASSLGLAVDEQYF. CDR3 in DNA: TGTGCCAGCAGCCTGGGACTAGCGGTGGACGAGCAGTACTTC.

The chain carries TRBV6-2 or TRBV6-3 and TRBJ2-1, with TRBD1 identical over 9 bases. V was clipped by 5 bases and J by 8 bases; unmatched bases: 4. The CDR3 contains 13 residues. Germline CDR1 MNHEY, CDR2 SVGEGT. CDR3 sequence reads: CASSLDRGYEQFF. The CDR3 DNA is TGTGCCAGCAGTCTGGACAGGGGATATGAGCAGTTCTTC.

V and J are TRBV12-3 or TRBV12-4 and TRBJ1-1, with D unclear. The V end was cut by 7 bases, the J end by 7 bases, with 16 bases between. The CDR3 loop spans 13 amino acids. The CDR3 sequence is CASIMSDSGEAFF. The CDR3 DNA reads as TGTGCCAGCATAATGTCGGATTCAGGTGAAGCTTTCTTT.

V usage is TRBV5-6 and J usage is TRBJ2-7; 8 bases are shared with TRBD1. The CDR3 extends over 14 amino acids. The V segment lost 0 bases and the J segment 5 bases; nucleotides outside the gene matches: 4. The V gene's germline CDR1 is SGHDT and CDR2 YYEEEE. CDR3 in amino acids: CASSLAGGQDEQYF. The CDR3 DNA sequence: TGTGCCAGCAGCTTGGCAGGGGGCCAGGACGAGCAGTACTTC.

On this clone itself: An end of the junction differs from the germline gene, which may be a read error. This rearrangement joins TRBV7-7 to TRBJ2-5; TRBD2 aligns across 10 bases. This CDR3 contains 16 residues. Looked up from germline, CDR1 is SSHAT and CDR2 is FNYEAQ (reference sequence). The CDR3 DNA is TGTGCTAGCAGCCCGACGGGGACTAGCGTTACGGAGACCCAGTACTTC. It codes for CASSPTGTSVTETQYF.

In its sample, this clone was seen once. V gene TRBV23-1 combines with J gene TRBJ2-7, with D possibly matching TRBD1 (5 bases). TRBV23-1 is flagged as an ORF with uncertain function. The CDR3 runs to 12 residues. The V end lost 10 bases, the J end lost 3 bases, and 13 bases lay between the germline ends. DNA of the CDR3: TGCGCCAAGCCCAGGCAGGGCTACGAGCAGTACTTC. Its protein is CAKPRQGYEQYF.